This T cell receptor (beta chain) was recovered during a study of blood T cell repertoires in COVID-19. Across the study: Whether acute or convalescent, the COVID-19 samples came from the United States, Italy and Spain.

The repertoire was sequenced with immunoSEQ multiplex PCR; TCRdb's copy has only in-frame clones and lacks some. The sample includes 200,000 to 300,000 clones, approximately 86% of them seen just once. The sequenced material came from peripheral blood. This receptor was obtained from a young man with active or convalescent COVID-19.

As DNA, the CDR3 is TGTGCCAGCAGCTCCGACTGGACAGGGGAAAGGGATGAGCAGTTCTTC. Protein product: CASSSDWTGERDEQFF. V and J are TRBV13 and TRBJ2-1; 9 bases map to TRBD1. The ends lost 4 bases at V and 8 bases at J; junction bases unmatched: 12. Per germline, CDR1 PRHDT and CDR2 FYEKMQ (reference sequence). This CDR3 has 16 amino acids.